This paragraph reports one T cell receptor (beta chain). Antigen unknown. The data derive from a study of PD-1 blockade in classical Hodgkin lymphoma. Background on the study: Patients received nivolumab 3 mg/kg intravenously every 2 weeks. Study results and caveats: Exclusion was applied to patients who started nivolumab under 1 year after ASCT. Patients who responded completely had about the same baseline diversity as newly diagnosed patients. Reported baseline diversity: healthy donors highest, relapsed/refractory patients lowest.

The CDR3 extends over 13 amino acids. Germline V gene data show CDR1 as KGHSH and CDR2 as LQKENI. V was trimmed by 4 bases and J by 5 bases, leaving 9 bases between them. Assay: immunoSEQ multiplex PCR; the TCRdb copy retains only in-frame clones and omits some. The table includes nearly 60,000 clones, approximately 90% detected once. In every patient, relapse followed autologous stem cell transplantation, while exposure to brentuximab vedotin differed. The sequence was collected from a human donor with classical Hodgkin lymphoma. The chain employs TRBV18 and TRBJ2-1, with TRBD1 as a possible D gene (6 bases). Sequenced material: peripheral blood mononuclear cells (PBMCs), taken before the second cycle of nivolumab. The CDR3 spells CASSLNRDNEQFF. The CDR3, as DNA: TGTGCCAGCTCACTTAACAGGGACAATGAGCAGTTCTTC.